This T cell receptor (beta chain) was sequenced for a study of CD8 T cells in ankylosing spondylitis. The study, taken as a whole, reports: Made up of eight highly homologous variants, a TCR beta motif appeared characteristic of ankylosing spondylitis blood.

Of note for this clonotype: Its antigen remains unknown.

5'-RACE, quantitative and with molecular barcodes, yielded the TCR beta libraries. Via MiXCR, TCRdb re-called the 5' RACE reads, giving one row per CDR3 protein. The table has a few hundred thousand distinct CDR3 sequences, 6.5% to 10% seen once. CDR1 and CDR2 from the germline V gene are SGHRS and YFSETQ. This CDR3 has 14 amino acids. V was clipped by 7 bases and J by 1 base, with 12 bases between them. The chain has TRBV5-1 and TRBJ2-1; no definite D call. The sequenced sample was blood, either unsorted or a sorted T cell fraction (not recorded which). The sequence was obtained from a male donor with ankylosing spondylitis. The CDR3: CASALLQSYNEQFF. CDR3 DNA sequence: TGCGCCAGCGCCCTACTGCAATCCTACAATGAGCAGTTCTTC.